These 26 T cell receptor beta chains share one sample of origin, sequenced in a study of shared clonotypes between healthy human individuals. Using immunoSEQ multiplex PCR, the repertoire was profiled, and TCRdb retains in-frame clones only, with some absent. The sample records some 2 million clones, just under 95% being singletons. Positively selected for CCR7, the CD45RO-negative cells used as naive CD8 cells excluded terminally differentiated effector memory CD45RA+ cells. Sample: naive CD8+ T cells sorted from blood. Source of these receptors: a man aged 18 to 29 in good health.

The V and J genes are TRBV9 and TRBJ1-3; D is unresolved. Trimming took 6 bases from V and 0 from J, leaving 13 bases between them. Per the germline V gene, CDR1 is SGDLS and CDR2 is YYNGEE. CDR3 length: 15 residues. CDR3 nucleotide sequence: TGTGCCAGCACCCCTGGCTCGACCTCTGGAAACACCATATATTTT. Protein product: CASTPGSTSGNTIYF.

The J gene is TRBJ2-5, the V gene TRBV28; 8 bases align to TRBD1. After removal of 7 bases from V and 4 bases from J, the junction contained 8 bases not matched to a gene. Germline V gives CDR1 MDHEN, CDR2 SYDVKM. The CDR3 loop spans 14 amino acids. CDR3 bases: TGTGCCAGCAAACGACAGGGGTACGGAGAGACCCAGTACTTC. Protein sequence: CASKRQGYGETQYF.

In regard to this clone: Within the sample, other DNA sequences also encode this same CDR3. The CDR3 nucleotides read TGTGCCAGCAGTTTATCACCACCCGGCTACGAGCAGTACTTC. Residues: CASSLSPPGYEQYF. J is TRBJ2-7 and V is TRBV27; D is uncertain. Germline CDR1 is MNHEY and CDR2 is SMNVEV (reference sequence). This CDR3 has 14 amino acids. V was cut by 0 bases and J by 3 bases, with 9 bases left in between.

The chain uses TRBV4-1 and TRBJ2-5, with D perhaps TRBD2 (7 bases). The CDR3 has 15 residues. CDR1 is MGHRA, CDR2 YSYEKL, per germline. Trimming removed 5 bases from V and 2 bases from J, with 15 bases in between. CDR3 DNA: TGCGCCAGCAGCAACGGAGGGGGGGGACAAGAGACCCAGTACTTC. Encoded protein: CASSNGGGGQETQYF.

In DNA, the CDR3 is TGCAGCGTTGGGCGCGGTTCCTACGAGCAGTACTTC. Translated: CSVGRGSYEQYF. The rearrangement links TRBV29-1 to TRBJ2-7, with D uncertain. Germline CDR1 and CDR2: SQVTM and ANQGSEA. V was pared by 4 bases and J by 1 base, with 8 bases between. The CDR3 spans 12 residues.

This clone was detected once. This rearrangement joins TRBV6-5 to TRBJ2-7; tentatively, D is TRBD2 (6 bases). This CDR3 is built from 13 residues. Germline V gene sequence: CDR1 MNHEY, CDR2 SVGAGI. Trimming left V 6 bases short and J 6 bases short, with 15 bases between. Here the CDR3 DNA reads TGTGCCAGCAGCCTGGGACTTCCTTCCGAGCAGTACTTC. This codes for CASSLGLPSEQYF.

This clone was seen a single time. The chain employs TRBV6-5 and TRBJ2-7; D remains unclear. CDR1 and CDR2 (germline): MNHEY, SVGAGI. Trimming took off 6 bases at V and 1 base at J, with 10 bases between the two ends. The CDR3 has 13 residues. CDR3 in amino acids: CASRSVGSYEQYF. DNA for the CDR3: TGTGCCAGCAGGTCGGTAGGATCCTACGAGCAGTACTTC.

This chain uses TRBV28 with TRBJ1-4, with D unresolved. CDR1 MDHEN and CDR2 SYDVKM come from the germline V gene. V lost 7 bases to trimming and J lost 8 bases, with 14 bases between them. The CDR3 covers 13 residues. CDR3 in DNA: TGTGCCAGCATTTCTAGGTTAATGGAAAAACTGTTTTTT. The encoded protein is CASISRLMEKLFF.

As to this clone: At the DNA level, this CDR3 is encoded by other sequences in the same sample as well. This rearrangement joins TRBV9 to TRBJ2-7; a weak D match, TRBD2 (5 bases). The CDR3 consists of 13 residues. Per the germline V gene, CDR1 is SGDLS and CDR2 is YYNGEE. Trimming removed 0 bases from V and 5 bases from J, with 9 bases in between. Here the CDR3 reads CASSVVGSDEQYF. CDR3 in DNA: TGTGCCAGCAGCGTAGTAGGGAGTGACGAGCAGTACTTC.

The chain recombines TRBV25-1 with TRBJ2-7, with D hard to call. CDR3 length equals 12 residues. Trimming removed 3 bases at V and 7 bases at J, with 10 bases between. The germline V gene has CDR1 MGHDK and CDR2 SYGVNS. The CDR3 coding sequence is TGTGCCAGCAGTGAGGGCATCGGGGAGCAGTACTTC. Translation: CASSEGIGEQYF.

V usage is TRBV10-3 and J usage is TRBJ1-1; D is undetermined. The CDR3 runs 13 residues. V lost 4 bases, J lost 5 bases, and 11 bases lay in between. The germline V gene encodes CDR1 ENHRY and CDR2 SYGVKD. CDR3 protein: CAISGIQETEAFF. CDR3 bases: TGTGCCATCAGTGGTATCCAGGAGACTGAAGCTTTCTTT.

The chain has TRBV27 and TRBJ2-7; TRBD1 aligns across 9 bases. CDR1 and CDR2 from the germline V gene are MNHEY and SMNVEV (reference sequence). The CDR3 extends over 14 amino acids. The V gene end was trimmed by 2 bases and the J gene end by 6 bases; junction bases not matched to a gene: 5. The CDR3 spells CASSLLQGAREQYF. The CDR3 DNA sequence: TGTGCCAGCAGTTTACTACAGGGGGCCCGCGAGCAGTACTTC.

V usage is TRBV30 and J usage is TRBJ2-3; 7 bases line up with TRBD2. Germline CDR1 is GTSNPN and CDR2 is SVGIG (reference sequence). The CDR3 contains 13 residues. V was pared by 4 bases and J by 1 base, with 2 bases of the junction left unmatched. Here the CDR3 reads CAWTSGGTDTQYF. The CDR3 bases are TGTGCCTGGACTAGCGGAGGCACAGATACGCAGTATTTT.

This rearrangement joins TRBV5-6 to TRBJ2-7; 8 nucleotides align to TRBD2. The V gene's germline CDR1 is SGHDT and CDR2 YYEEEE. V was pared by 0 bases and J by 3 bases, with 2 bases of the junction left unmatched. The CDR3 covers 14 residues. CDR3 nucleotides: TGTGCCAGCAGCTTGGACGCGGGGGGCTACGAGCAGTACTTC. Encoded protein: CASSLDAGGYEQYF.

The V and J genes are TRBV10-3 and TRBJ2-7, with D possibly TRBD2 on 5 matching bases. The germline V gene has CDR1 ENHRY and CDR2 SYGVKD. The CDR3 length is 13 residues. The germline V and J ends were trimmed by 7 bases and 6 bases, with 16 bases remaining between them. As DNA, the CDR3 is TGTGCCATCAACCAGGCCATCCGGGGCGAGCAGTACTTC. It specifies CAINQAIRGEQYF.

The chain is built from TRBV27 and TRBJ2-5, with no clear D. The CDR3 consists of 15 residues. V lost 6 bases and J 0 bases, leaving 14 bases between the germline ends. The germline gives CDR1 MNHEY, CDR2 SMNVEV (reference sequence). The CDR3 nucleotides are TGTGCCAGCAGCCCTCGAACTCCGTACCAAGAGACCCAGTACTTC. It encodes CASSPRTPYQETQYF.

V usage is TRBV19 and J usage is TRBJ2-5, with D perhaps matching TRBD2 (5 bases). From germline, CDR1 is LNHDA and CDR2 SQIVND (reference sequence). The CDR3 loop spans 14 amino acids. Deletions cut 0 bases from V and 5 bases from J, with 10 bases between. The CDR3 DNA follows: TGTGCCAGTAGTATAGATGATGAGGGTGAGACCCAGTACTTC. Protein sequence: CASSIDDEGETQYF.

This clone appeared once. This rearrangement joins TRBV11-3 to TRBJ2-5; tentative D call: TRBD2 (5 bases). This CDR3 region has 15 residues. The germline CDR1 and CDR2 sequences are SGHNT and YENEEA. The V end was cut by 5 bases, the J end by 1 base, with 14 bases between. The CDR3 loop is CASSHYDGVQETQYF. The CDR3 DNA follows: TGTGCCAGCAGCCACTACGACGGGGTCCAAGAGACCCAGTACTTC.

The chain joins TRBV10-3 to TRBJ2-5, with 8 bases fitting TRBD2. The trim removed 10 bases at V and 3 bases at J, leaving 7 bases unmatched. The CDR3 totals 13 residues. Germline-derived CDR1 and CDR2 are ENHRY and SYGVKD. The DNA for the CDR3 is TGTGCCACCGGGGGAGCGGGAGAAGAGACCCAGTACTTC. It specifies CATGGAGEETQYF.

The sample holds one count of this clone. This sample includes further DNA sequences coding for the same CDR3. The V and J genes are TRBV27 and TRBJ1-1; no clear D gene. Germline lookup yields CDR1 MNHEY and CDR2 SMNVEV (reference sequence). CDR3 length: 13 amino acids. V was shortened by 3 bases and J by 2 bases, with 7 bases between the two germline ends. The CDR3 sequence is CASSFGANTEAFF. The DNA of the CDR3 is TGTGCCAGCAGTTTTGGAGCCAACACTGAAGCTTTCTTT.

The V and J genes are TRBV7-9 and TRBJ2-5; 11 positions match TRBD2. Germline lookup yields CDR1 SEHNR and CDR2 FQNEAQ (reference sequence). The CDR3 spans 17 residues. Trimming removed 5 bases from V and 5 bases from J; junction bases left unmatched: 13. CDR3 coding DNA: TGTGCCAGCAGCCCCGGACTAGCGGGTGGCCTTTGGGAGACCCAGTACTTC. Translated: CASSPGLAGGLWETQYF.

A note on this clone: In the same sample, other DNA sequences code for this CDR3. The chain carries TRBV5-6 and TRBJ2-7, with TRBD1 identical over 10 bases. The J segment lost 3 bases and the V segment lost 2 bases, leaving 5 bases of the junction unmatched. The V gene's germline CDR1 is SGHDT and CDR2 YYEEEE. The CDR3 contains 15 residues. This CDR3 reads CASSFSGQGDYEQYF. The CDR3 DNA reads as TGTGCCAGCAGCTTCTCTGGACAGGGGGACTACGAGCAGTACTTC.

The DNA for the CDR3 is TGTGCCAGCAGCGTAATCGGGAGCGCCGGGGAGCTGTTTTTT. This encodes CASSVIGSAGELFF. The gene calls are TRBV9 and TRBJ2-2; possible D gene TRBD2, 6 bases. Germline V CDR1 and CDR2: SGDLS, YYNGEE. V lost 1 base and J lost 6, with 10 bases in between. The CDR3 loop spans 14 amino acids.

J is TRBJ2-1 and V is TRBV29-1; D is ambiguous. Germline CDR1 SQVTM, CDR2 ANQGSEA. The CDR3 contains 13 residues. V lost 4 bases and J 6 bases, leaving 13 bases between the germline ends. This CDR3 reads CSVAFVGSNEQFF. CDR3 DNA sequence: TGCAGCGTTGCCTTTGTGGGGTCCAATGAGCAGTTCTTC.

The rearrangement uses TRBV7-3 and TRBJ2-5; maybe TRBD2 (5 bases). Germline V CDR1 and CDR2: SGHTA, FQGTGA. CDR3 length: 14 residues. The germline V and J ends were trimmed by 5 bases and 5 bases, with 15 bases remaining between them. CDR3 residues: CASSPTGGFETQYF. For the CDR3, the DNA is TGTGCCAGCAGCCCGACGGGCGGGTTTGAGACCCAGTACTTC.

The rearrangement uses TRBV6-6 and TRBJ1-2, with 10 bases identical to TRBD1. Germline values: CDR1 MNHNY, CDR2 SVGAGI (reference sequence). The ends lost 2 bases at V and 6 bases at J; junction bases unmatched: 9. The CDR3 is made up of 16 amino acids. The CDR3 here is CASSYRLTGGIDGYTF. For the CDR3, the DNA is TGTGCCAGCAGTTACCGCTTGACAGGGGGCATAGATGGCTACACCTTC.